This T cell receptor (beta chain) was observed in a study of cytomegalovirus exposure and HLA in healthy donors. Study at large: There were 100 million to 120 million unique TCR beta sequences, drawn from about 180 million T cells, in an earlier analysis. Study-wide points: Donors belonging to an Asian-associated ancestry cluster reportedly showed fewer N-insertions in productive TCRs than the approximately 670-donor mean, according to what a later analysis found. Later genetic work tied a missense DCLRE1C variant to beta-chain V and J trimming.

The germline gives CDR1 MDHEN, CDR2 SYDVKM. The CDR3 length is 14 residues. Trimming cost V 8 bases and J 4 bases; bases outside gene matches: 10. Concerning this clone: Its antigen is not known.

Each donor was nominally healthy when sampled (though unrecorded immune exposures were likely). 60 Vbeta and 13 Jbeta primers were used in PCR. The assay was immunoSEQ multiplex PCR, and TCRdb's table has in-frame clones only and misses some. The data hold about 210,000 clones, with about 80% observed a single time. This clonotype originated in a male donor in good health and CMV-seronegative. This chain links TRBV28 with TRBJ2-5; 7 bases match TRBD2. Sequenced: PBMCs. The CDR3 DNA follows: TGTGCCAGCCTCCCCGGGGGGAATTTAGAGACCCAGTACTTC. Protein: CASLPGGNLETQYF.